This TCR beta chain comes out of a study of blood T cell repertoires in COVID-19. Profiling relied on immunoSEQ multiplex PCR, and the TCRdb table lists in-frame clones only, not all of them. The data hold fewer than 350,000 clones, with 65% to 90% observed a single time. Individuals aged about 18 to 90 years were recruited from 24 US areas. Participants' reported clinical history set cohort assignment. Deletions cut 6 bases from V and 4 bases from J, with 17 bases between. CDR1 is LNHDA and CDR2 is SQIVND in the germline V gene (reference sequence). The CDR3 has 15 amino acids. The sequence came from a woman between 35 and 50 years old with acute COVID-19. This chain joins TRBV19 and TRBJ2-3; possible D gene TRBD1, 6 bases. Sequencing used PBMCs or T cells enriched from blood (not recorded which). CDR3 protein: CASRNRDTRADTQYF. CDR3 nucleotides: TGTGCCAGTAGAAACCGGGACACCCGAGCAGATACGCAGTATTTT.